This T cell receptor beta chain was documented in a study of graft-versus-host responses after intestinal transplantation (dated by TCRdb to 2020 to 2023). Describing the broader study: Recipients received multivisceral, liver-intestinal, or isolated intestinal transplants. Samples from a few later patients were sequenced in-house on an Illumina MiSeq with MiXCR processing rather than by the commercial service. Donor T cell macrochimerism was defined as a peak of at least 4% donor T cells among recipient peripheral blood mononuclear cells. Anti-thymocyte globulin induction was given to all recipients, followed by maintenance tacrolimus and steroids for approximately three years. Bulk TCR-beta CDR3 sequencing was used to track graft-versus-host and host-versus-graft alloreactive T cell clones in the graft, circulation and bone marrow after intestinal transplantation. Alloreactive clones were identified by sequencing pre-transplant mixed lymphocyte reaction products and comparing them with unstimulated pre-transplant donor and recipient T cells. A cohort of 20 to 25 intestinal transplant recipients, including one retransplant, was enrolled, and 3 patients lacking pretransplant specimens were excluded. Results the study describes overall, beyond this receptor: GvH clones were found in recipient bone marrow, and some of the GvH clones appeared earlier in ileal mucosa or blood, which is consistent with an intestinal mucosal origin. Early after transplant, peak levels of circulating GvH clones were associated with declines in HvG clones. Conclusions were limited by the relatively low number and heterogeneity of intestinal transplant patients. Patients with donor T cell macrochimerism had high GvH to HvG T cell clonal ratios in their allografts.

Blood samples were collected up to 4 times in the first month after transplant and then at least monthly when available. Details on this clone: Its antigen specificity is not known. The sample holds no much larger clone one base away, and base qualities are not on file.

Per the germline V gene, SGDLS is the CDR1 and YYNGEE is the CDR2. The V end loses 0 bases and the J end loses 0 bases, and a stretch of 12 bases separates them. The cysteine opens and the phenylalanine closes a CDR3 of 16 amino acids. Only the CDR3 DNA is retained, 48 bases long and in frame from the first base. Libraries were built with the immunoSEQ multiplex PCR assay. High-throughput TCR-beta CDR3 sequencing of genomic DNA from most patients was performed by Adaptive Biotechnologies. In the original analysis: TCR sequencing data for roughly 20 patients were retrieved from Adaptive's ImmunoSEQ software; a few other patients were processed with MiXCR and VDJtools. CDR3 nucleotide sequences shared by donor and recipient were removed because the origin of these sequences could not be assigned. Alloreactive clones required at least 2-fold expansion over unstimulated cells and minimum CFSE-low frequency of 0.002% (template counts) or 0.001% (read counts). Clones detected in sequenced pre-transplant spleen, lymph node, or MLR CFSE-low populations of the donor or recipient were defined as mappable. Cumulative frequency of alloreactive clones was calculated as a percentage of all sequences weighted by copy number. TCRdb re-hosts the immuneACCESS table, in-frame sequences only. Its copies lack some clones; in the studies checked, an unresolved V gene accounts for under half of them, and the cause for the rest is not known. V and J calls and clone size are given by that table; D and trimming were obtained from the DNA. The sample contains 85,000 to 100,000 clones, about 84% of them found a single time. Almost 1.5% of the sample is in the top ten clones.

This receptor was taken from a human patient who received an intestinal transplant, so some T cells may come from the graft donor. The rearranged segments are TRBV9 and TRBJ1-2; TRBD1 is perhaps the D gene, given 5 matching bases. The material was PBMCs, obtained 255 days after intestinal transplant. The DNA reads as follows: TGTGCCAGCAGCGTAGAACCAGGGACCGCTAACTATGGCTACACCTTC. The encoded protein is CASSVEPGTANYGYTF.